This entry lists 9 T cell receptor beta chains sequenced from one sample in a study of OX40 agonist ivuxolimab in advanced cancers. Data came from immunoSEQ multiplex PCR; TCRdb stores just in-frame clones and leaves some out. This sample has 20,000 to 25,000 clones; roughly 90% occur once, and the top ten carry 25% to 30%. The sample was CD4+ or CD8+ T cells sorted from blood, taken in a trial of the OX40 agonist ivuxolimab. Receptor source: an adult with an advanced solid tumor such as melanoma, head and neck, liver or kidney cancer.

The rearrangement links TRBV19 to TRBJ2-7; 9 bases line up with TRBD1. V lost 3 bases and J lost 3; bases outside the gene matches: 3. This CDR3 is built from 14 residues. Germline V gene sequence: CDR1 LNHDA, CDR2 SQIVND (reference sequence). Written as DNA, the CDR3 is TGTGCCAGTAGTATGGGACAGGGTGGCTACGAGCAGTACTTC. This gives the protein CASSMGQGGYEQYF.

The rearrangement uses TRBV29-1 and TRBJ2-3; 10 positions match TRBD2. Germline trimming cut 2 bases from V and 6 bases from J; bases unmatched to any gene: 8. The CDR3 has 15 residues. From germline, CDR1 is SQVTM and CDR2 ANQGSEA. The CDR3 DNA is TGCAGCGTTGAAAATAGCGGGAGGACGACTGATACGCAGTATTTT. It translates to CSVENSGRTTDTQYF.

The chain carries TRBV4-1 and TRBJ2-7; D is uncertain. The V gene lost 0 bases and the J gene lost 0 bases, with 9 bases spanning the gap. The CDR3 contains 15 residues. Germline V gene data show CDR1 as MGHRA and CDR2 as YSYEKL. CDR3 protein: CASSQDPTASYEQYF. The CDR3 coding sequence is TGCGCCAGCAGCCAAGATCCCACAGCCTCCTACGAGCAGTACTTC.

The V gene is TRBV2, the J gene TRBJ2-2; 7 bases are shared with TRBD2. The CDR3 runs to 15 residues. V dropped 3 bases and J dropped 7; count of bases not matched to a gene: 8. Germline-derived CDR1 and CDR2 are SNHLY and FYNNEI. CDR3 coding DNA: TGTGCCAGCAGTGATGGGGCGGGAGTCGGCGGGGAGCTGTTTTTT. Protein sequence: CASSDGAGVGGELFF.

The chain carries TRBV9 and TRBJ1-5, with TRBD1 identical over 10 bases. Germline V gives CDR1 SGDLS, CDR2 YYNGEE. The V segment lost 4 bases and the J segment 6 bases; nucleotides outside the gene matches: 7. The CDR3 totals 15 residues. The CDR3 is CASSPGTGVSQPQHF. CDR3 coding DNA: TGTGCCAGCAGCCCCGGGACAGGGGTATCTCAGCCCCAGCATTTT.

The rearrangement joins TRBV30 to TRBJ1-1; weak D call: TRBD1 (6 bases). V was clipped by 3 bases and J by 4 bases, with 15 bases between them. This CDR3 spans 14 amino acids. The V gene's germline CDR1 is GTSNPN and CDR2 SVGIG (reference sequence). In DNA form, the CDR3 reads TGTGCCTGGAGGGCGGGGGGCGCGGGCACTGAAGCTTTCTTT. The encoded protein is CAWRAGGAGTEAFF.

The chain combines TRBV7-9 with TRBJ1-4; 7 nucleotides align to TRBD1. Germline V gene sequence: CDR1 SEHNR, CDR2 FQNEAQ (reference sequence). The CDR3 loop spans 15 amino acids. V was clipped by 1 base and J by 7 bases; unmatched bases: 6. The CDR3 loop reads CASSLGYRGGEKLFF. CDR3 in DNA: TGTGCCAGCAGCTTAGGGTACAGGGGTGGTGAAAAACTGTTTTTT.

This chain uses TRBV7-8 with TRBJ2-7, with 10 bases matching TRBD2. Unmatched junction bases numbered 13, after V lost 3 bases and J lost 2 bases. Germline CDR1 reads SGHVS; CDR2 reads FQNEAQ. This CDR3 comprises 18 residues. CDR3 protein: CASSLRTSGTYETYEQYF. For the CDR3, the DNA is TGTGCCAGCAGCTTGAGGACTAGCGGAACATACGAAACCTACGAGCAGTACTTC.

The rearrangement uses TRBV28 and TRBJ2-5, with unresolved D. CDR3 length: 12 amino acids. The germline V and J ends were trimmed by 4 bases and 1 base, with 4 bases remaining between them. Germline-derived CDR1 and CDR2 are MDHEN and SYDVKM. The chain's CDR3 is CASSWGQETQYF. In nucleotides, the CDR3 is TGTGCCAGCAGTTGGGGCCAAGAGACCCAGTACTTC.